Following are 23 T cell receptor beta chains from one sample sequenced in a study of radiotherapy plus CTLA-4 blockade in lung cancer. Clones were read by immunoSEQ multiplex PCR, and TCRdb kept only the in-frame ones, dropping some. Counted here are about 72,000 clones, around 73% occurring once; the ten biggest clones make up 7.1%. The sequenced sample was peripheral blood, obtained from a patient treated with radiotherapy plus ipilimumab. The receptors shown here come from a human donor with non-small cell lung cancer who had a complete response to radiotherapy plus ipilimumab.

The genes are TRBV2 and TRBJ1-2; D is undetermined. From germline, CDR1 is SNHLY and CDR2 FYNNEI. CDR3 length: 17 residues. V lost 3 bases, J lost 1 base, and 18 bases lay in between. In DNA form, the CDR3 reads TGTGCCAGCAGTGATGTTTACTCCGGCAGTCTTAACTATGGCTACACCTTC. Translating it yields CASSDVYSGSLNYGYTF.

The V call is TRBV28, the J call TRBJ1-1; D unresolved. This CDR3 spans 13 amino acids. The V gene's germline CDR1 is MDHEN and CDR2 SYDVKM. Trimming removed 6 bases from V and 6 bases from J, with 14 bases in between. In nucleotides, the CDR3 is TGTGCCAGCAGCTTTACAAACCGGGCTGAAGCTTTCTTT. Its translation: CASSFTNRAEAFF.

The CDR3 is CASSPLGRGFSYEQYF. Written as DNA, the CDR3 is TGTGCCAGCAGCCCCCTGGGGCGGGGGTTCTCCTACGAGCAGTACTTC. The rearrangement uses TRBV7-9 and TRBJ2-7; 7 nucleotides line up with TRBD2. Germline lookup yields CDR1 SEHNR and CDR2 FQNEAQ (reference sequence). V shed 5 bases and J 0 bases; nucleotides not matched to a gene: 10. This CDR3 contains 16 residues.

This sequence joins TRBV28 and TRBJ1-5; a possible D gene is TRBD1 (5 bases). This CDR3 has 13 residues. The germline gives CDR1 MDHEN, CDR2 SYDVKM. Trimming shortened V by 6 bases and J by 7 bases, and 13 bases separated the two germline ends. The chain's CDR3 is CASRSGGEQPQHF. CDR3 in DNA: TGTGCCAGCAGATCTGGGGGGGAACAGCCCCAGCATTTT.

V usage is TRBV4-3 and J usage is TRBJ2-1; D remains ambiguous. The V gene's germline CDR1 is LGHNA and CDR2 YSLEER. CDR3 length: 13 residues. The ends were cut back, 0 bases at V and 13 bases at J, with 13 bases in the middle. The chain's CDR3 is CASSQDLPGDQFF. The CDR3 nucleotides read TGCGCCAGCAGCCAAGATCTCCCAGGTGATCAGTTCTTC.

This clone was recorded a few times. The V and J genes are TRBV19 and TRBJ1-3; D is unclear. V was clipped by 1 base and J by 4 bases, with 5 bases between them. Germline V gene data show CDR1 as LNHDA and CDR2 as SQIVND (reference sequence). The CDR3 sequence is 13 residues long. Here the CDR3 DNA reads TGTGCCAGTAGTATAGCACGAGGAAACACCATATATTTT. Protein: CASSIARGNTIYF.

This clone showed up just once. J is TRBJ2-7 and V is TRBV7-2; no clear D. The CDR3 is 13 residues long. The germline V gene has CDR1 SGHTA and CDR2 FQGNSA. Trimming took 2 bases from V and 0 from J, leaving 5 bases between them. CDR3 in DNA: TGTGCCAGCAGCTTATCAGACTCCTACGAGCAGTACGTC. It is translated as CASSLSDSYEQYV.

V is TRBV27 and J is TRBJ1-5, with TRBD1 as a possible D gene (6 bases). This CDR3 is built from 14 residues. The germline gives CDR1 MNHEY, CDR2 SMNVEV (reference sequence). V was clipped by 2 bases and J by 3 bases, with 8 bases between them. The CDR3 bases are TGTGCCAGCAGTTTACAGGGGCACAATCAGCCCCAGCATTTT. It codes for CASSLQGHNQPQHF.

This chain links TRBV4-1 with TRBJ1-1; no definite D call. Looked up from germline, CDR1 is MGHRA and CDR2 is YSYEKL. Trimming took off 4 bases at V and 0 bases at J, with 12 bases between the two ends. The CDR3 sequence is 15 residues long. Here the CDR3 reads CASSPLAGMNTEAFF. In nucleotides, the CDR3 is TGCGCCAGCAGCCCCCTTGCGGGGATGAACACTGAAGCTTTCTTT.

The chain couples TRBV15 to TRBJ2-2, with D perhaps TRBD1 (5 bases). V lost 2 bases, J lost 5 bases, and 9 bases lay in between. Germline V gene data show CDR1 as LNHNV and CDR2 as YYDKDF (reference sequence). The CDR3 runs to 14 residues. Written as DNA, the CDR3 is TGTGCCACCAGCAGAACGACAGTTACCGGGGAGCTGTTTTTT. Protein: CATSRTTVTGELFF.

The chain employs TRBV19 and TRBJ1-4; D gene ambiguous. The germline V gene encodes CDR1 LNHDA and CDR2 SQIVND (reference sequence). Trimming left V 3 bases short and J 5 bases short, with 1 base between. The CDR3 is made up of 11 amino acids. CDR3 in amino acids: CASSMNEKLFF. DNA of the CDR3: TGTGCCAGTAGTATGAATGAAAAACTGTTTTTT.

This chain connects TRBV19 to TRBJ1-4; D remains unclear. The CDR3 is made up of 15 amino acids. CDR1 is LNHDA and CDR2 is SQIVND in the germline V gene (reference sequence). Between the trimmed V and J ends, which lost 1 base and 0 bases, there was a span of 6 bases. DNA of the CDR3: TGTGCCAGTAGTATAGGGGCCTCAACTAATGAAAAACTGTTTTTT. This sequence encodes CASSIGASTNEKLFF.

CDR3 in DNA: TGTGCCAGCAGCCTCCCCCGGGGGGCTGGGAACACTGAAGCTTTCTTT. It translates to CASSLPRGAGNTEAFF. The V call is TRBV11-3, the J call TRBJ1-1, with TRBD1 as a possible D gene (6 bases). V was shortened by 5 bases and J by 1 base, with 17 bases between the two germline ends. The CDR3 consists of 16 residues. The germline V gene has CDR1 SGHNT and CDR2 YENEEA.

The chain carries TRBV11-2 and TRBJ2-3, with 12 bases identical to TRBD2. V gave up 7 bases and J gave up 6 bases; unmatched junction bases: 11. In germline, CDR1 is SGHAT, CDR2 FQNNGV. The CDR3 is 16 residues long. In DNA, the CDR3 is TGTGCCAGCACCCTGGGACGACTAGCGGGAGAGGATACGCAGTATTTT. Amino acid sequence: CASTLGRLAGEDTQYF.

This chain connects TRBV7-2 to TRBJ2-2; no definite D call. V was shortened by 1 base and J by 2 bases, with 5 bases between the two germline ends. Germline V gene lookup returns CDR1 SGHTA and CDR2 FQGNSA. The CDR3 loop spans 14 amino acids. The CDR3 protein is CASSLVINTGELFF. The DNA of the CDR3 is TGTGCCAGCAGCTTAGTCATAAACACCGGGGAGCTGTTTTTT.

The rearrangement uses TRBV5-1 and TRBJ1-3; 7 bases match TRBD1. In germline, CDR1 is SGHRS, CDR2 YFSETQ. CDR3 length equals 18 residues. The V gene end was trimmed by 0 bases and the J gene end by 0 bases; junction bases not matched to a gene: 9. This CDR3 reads CASSLGLGQTFSGNTIYF. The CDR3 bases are TGCGCCAGCAGCTTGGGTTTGGGACAGACATTCTCTGGAAACACCATATATTTT.

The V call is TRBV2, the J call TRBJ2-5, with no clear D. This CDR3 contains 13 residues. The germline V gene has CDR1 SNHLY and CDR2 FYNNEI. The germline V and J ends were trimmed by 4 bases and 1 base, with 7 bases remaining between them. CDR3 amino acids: CASSGSTQETQYF. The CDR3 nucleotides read TGTGCCAGCAGTGGCAGTACCCAAGAGACCCAGTACTTC.

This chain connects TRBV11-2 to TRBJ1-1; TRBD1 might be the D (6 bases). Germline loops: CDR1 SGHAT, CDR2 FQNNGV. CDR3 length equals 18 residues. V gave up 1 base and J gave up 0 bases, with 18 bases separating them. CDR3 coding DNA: TGTGCCAGCAGCTTAGCTACGGGACAAGGGGTGATGAACACTGAAGCTTTCTTT. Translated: CASSLATGQGVMNTEAFF. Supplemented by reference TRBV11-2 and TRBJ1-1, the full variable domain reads EAGVAQSPRYKIIEKRQSVAFWCNPISGHATLYWYQQILGQGPKLLIQFQNNGVVDDSQLPKDRFSAERLKGVDSTLKIQPAKLEDSAVYLCASSLATGQGVMNTEAFFGQGTRLTVV.

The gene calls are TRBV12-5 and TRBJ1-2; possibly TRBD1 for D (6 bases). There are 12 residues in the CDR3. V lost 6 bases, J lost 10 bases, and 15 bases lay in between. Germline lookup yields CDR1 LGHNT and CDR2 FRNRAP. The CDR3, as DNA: TGTGCTAGTGGAGGTCCGGACAGCTACTACACCTTC. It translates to CASGGPDSYYTF.

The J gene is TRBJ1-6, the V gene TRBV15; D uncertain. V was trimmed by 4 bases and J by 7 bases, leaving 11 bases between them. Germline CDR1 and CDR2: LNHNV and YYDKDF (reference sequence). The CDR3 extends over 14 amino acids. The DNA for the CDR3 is TGTGCCACCAGCATTTTACAGCAGAATTCACCCCTCCACTTT. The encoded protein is CATSILQQNSPLHF.

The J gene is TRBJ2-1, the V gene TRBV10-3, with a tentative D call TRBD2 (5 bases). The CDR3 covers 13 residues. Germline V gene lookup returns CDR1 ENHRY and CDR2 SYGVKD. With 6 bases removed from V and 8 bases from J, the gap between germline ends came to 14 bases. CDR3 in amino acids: CAIRGGPGDEQFF. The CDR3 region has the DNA TGTGCCATCAGGGGCGGGCCCGGGGATGAGCAGTTCTTC.

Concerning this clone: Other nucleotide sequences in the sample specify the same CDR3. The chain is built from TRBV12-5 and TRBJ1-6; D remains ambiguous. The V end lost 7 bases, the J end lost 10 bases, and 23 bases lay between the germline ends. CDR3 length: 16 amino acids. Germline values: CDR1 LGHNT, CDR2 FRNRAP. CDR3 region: CASVRATGEGGSPLHF. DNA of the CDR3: TGTGCTAGTGTACGCGCGACCGGAGAGGGAGGGTCACCCCTCCACTTT.

CDR3 region: CSALTGSGYTF. CDR3 nucleotides: TGCAGTGCGTTGACAGGGAGCGGCTACACCTTC. The gene calls are TRBV20-1 and TRBJ1-2; TRBD1 agrees at 7 bases. Germline CDR1 DFQATT, CDR2 SNEGSKA (reference sequence). This CDR3 has 11 amino acids. The trim removed 6 bases at V and 8 bases at J, leaving 6 bases unmatched.